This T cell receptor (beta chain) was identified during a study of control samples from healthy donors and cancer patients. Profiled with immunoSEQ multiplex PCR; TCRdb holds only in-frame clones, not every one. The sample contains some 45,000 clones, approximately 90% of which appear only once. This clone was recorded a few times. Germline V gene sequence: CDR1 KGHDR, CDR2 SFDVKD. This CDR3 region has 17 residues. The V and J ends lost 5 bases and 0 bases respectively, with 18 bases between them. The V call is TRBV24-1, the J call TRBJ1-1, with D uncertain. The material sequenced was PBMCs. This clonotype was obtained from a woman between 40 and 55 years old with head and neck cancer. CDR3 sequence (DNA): TGTGCCACCAGTGCCCTGGAAAGTCGGAGCATGAACACTGAAGCTTTCTTT. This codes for CATSALESRSMNTEAFF.